This T cell receptor beta chain was sequenced during a study of T-cell memory formation after mild COVID-19 (dated by TCRdb to the early 2020s). Concerning the study at large: TCR sequence clusters from the two donors were largely donor specific. T-cell clones expanding and contracting after mild COVID-19 in two donors were tracked by longitudinal TCRalpha and TCRbeta repertoire sequencing. Two young, previously healthy adult volunteers, one female and one male, were included in the cohort. The study at large found these results: Balanced CD4/CD8 phenotypes were observed for clones contracting from day 15 to 85, whereas a bias towards CD4+ was observed for a second wave of clones expanding from day 15 to 37. Only two mild cases were covered by the study, and larger cohorts that include severe cases with pre-infection samples were considered necessary. SARS-CoV-2 specificity of the second-wave clones peaking on day 37 was not confirmed. Some responding clones were found in pre-infection memory, which suggests that pre-existing cross-reactive memory T cells took part in the SARS-CoV-2 response. Contracting CD4+ clones were located mainly in the CM and EM memory subsets, whereas CD8+ clones were found to be enriched in EMRA.

Many counts were recorded for this clonotype. Its recognized antigen is unknown. Within one base of it there is no much larger clone, and no base qualities were kept. PBMCs were isolated by Ficoll-Paque density gradient centrifugation. For sequencing, an Illumina NovaSeq 6000 was employed. cDNA libraries for TCRalpha and TCRbeta were prepared by 5'RACE using constant-segment primers, with sample barcodes and unique molecular identifiers added. Trizol reagent was used to extract RNA from every sample. The libraries were amplified in two PCR steps, and the second step added a second sample barcode and Illumina TruSeq adapters. Sequencing of the libraries was done on an Illumina NovaSeq, producing 2 x 150 bp paired-end reads. The authors processed their data as follows. The reads were demultiplexed and collapsed into UMI-guided consensus sequences using migec v1.2.7. Using mixcr v2.1.11, UMI consensuses were aligned to TRA and TRB V and J templates and then assembled into clonotypes. Expanded or contracted clonotypes were those called significant by both edgeR and NoisET, with noise models trained on biological replicates. For edgeR calls, the thresholds were a false discovery rate-adjusted p below 0.01 and a log2 fold-change of 1. As an exploratory analysis of dynamics, PCA with hierarchical clustering was applied to max-normalized trajectories of the 1000 most abundant clonotypes. Separately sequenced CD4+ and CD8+ repertoires were used to assign a CD4 or CD8 phenotype to each responding clone. TCRdb reworked the public reads: Q25 trimming with fastp, MiXCR clone assembly, productive beta chains retained. Rows with a matching CDR3 protein are joined into one entry that keeps the most common DNA and genes. The V and J calls were determined by TCRdb, not by the authors. The sample table shows 500,000 to 600,000 distinct CDR3 sequences, and roughly 18% are seen once. The top ten hold around 11% of the sample.

The sequenced sample consisted of PBMCs or a T cell subset sorted from them (not recorded which). The receptor comes from an adult woman who had mild COVID-19 (a few samples of this study predate the infection). The sample titles of this study are shuffled in the database, so cell type and time point are left out; the donor was told from shared clones.

The nucleotide sequence is given as TGCAGTGCTTTGATCAAGCGGGGTAAAGAGACCCAGTACTTC. It specifies CSALIKRGKETQYF. The receptor chain draws on TRBV20-1 and TRBJ2-5, with 7 bases matching TRBD2. V ends up 5 bases short and J 3 bases short, with an unmatched junction base count of 9. Inclusive of the bounding cysteine and phenylalanine, the CDR3 is 14 residues long. Only the CDR3 region is kept as DNA, spanning 42 bases read in frame from base 1. CDR1 and CDR2 are read off the germline V gene (reference sequence) as DFQATT and SNEGSKA.